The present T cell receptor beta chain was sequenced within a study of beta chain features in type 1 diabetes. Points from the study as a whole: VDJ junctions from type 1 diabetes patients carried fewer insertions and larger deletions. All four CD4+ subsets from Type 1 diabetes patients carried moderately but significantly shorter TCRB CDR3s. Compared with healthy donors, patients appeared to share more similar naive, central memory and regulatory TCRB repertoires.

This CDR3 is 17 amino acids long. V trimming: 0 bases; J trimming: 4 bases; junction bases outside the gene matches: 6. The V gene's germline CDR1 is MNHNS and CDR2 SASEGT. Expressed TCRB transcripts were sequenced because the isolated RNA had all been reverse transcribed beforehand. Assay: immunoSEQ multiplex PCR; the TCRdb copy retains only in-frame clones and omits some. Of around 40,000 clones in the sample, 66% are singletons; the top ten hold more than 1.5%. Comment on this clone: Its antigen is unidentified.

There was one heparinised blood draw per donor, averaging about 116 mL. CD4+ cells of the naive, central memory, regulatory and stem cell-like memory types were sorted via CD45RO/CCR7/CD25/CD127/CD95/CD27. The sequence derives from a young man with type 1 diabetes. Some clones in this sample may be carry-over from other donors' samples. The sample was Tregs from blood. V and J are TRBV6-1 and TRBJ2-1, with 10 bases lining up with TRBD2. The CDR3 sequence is CASSEASGGAFYNEQFF. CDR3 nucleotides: TGTGCCAGCAGTGAAGCCAGCGGGGGGGCCTTTTACAATGAGCAGTTCTTC.